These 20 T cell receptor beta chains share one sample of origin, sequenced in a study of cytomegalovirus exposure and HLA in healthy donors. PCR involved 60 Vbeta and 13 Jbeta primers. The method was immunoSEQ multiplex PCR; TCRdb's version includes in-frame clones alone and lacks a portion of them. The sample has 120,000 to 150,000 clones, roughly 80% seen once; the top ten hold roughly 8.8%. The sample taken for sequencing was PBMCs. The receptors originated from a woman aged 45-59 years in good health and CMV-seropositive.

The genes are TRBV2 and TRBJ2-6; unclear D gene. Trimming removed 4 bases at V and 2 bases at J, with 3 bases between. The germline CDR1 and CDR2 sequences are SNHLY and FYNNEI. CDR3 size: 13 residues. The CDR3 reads CASSGAGANVLTF. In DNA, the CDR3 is TGTGCCAGCAGTGGAGCTGGGGCCAACGTCCTGACTTTC.

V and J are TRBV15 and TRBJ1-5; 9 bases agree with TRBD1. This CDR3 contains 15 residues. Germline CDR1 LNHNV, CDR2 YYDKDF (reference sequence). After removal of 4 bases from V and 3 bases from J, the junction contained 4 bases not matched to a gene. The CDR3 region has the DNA TGTGCCACCAGCATCGGGGACAGGGACAATCAGCCCCAGCATTTT. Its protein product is CATSIGDRDNQPQHF.

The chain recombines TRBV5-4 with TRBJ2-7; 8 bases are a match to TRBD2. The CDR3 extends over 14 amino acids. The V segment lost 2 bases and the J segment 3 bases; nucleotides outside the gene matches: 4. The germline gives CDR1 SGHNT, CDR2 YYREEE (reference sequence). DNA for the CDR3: TGTGCCAGCAGCTTACGGGGGGGACGCTACGAGCAGTACTTC. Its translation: CASSLRGGRYEQYF.

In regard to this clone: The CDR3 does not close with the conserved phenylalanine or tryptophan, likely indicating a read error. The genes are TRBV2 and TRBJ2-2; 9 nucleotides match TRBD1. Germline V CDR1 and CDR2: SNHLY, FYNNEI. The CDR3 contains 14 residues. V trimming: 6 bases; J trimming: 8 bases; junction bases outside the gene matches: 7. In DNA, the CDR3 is TGTGCCAGCAGCCTCGGGACAGGGCGGGGGGAGCTGTTTCTT. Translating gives CASSLGTGRGELFL.

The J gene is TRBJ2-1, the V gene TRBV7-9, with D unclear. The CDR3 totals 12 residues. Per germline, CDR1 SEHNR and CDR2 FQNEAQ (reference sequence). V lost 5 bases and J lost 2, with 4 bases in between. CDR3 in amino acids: CASSQTYNEQFF. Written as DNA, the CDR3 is TGTGCCAGCAGCCAGACCTACAATGAGCAGTTCTTC.

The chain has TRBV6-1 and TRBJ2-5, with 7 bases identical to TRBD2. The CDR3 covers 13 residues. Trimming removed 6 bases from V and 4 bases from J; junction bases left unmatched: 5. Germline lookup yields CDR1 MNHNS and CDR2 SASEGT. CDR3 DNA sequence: TGTGCCAGCAGCGATACGGGGGGAGAGACCCAGTACTTC. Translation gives CASSDTGGETQYF.

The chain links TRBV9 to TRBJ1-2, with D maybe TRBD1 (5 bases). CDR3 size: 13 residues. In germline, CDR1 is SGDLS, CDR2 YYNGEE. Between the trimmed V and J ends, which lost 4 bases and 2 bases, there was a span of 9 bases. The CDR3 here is CASSPHRNYGYTF. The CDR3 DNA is TGTGCCAGCAGCCCTCACAGGAACTATGGCTACACCTTC.

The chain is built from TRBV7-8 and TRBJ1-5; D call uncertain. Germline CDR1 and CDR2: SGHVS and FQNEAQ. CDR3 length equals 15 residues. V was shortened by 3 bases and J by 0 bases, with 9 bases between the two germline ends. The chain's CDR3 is CASSFRVYSNQPQHF. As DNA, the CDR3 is TGTGCCAGCAGCTTCCGAGTTTATAGCAATCAGCCCCAGCATTTT.

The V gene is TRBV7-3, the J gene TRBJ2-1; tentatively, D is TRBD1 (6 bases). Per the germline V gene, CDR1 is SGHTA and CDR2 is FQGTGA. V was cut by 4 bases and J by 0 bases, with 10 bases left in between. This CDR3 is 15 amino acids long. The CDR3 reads CASSSGTPSYNEQFF. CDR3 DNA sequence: TGTGCCAGCAGCTCCGGGACACCCTCCTACAATGAGCAGTTCTTC.

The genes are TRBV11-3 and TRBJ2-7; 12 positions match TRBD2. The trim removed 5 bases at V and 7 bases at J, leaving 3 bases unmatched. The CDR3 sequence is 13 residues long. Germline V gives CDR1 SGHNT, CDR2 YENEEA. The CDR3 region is CASSEGLAGEQYF. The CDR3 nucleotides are TGTGCCAGCAGCGAAGGACTAGCGGGGGAGCAGTACTTC.

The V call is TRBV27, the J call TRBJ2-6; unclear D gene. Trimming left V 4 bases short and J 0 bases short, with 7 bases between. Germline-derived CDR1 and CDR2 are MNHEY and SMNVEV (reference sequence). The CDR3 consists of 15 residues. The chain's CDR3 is CASSSPYSGANVLTF. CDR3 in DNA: TGTGCCAGCAGTTCCCCTTACTCTGGGGCCAACGTCCTGACTTTC. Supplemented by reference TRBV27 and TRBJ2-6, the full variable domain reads EAQVTQNPRYLITVTGKKLTVTCSQNMNHEYMSWYRQDPGLGLRQIYYSMNVEVTDKGDVPEGYKVSRKEKRNFPLILESPSPNQTSLYFCASSSPYSGANVLTFGAGSRLTVL.

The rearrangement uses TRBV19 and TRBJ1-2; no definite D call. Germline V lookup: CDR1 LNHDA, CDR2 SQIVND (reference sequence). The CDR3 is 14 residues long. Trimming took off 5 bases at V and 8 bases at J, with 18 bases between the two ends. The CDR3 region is CASSRGNVGNGYTF. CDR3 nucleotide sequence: TGTGCCAGTAGTCGGGGAAACGTGGGGAACGGCTACACCTTC.

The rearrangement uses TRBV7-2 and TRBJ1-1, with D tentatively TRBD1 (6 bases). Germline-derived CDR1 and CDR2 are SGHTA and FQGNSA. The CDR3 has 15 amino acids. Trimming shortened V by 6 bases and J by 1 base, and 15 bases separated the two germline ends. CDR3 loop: CASRMGAARNTEAFF. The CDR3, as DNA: TGTGCCAGCAGGATGGGGGCAGCTCGGAACACTGAAGCTTTCTTT. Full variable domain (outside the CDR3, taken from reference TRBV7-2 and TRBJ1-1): GAGVSQSPSNKVTEKGKDVELRCDPISGHTALYWYRQSLGQGLEFLIYFQGNSAPDKSGLPSDRFSAERTGGSVSTLTIQRTQQEDSAVYLCASRMGAARNTEAFFGQGTRLTVV.

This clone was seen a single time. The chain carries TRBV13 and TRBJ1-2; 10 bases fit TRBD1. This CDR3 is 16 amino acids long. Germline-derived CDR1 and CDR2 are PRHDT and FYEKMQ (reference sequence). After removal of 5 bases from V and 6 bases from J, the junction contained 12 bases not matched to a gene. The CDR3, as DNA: TGTGCCAGCAGCCGATCTGGGACAGGGGTAAATAATGGCTACACCTTC. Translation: CASSRSGTGVNNGYTF.

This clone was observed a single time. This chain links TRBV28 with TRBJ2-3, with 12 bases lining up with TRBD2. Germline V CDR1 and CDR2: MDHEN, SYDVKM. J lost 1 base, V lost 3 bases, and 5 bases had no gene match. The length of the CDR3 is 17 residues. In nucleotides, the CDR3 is TGTGCCAGCAGTTTGGGGAGACTAGCGGGGGGCACAGATACGCAGTATTTT. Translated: CASSLGRLAGGTDTQYF.

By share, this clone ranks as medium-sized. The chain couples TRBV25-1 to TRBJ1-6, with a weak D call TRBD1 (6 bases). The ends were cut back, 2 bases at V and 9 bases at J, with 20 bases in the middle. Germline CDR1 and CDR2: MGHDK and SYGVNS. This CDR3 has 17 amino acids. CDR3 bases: TGTGCCAGCAGTGAAGGGTTAAGTGGGGGGGCTGGTTCACCCCTCCACTTT. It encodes CASSEGLSGGAGSPLHF. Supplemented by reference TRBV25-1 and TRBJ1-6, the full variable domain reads EADIYQTPRYLVIGTGKKITLECSQTMGHDKMYWYQQDPGMELHLIHYSYGVNSTEKGDLSSESTVSRIRTEHFPLTLESARPSHTSQYLCASSEGLSGGAGSPLHFGNGTRLTVT.

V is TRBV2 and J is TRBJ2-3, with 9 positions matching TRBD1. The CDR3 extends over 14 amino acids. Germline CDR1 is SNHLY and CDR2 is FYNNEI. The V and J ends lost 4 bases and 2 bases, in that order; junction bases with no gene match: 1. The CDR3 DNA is TGTGCCAGCAGTGGACAGGGGGACACAGATACGCAGTATTTT. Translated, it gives CASSGQGDTDTQYF.

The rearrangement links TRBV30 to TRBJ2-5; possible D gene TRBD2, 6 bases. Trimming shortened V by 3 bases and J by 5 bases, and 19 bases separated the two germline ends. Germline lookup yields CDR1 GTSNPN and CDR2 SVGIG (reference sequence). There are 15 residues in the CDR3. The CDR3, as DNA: TGTGCCTGGAGCTGGAATACGGGGGTGCTTGAGACCCAGTACTTC. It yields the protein CAWSWNTGVLETQYF.

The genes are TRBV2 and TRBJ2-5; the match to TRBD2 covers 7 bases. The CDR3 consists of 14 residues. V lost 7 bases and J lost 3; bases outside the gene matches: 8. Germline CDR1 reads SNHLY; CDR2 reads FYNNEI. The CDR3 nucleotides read TGTGCCAGCAATGGGCAGGGAGGGAAAGAGACCCAGTACTTC. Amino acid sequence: CASNGQGGKETQYF. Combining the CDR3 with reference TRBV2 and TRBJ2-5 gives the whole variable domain EPEVTQTPSHQVTQMGQEVILRCVPISNHLYFYWYRQILGQKVEFLVSFYNNEISEKSEIFDDQFSVERPDGSNFTLKIRSTKLEDSAMYFCASNGQGGKETQYFGPGTRLLVL.

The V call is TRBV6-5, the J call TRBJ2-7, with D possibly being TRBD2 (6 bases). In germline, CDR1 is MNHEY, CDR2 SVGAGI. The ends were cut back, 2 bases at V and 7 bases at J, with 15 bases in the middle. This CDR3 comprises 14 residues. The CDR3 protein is CASSYRVGRGEQYF. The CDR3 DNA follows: TGTGCCAGCAGTTACAGAGTGGGTCGGGGGGAGCAGTACTTC.